One and the same sample provided the 16 T cell receptor beta chains below, sequenced in a study of blood T cell repertoires in COVID-19. Sequenced by immunoSEQ multiplex PCR; TCRdb stores in-frame clones only, minus some. The sample carries roughly 130,000 clones, roughly nine tenths recorded once. Sequencing used peripheral blood. These TCRs come from a man in his sixties with COVID-19, enrolled during active disease.

Only one count was recorded for this clone. The chain links TRBV10-3 to TRBJ2-2; weak D call: TRBD1 (5 bases). CDR1 and CDR2 from the germline V gene are ENHRY and SYGVKD. Trimming pared 8 bases from V and 4 bases from J, leaving 8 bases between. CDR3 length: 12 residues. CDR3 sequence reads: CAISRATGELFF. CDR3 in DNA: TGTGCCATCTCCAGGGCCACCGGGGAGCTGTTTTTT.

The chain joins TRBV29-1 to TRBJ1-1; a possible D gene is TRBD1 (5 bases). The germline V and J ends were trimmed by 4 bases and 5 bases, with 11 bases remaining between them. The CDR3 length is 12 residues. In germline, CDR1 is SQVTM, CDR2 ANQGSEA. For the CDR3, the DNA is TGCAGCGTTGGCGGGGGGGGAACTGAAGCTTTCTTT. This translates into CSVGGGGTEAFF.

The chain couples TRBV18 to TRBJ1-4; 7 nucleotides line up with TRBD1. The V gene end was trimmed by 3 bases and the J gene end by 8 bases; junction bases not matched to a gene: 15. The germline V gene has CDR1 KGHSH and CDR2 LQKENI. This CDR3 contains 17 residues. The CDR3 spells CASSPSTGMSLGEKLFF. CDR3 DNA: TGTGCCAGCTCACCCTCGACAGGGATGTCTCTCGGGGAAAAACTGTTTTTT.

This sequence joins TRBV12-3 or TRBV12-4 and TRBJ1-1, with TRBD1 identical over 11 bases. Trimming removed 4 bases from V and 7 bases from J; junction bases left unmatched: 2. The CDR3 extends over 13 amino acids. In DNA form, the CDR3 reads TGTGCCAGCAGTTGGGACAGGGGGGGTGAAGCTTTCTTT. It specifies CASSWDRGGEAFF.

This clone was seen more than once but under ten times. The V gene is TRBV3-1 (or the pseudogene TRBV3-2), the J gene TRBJ2-5; maybe TRBD1 (5 bases). The germline V gene encodes CDR1 LGHDT and CDR2 YNNKEL (reference sequence). The CDR3 has 14 residues. Trimming removed 3 bases from V and 5 bases from J, with 13 bases in between. The CDR3 DNA reads as TGTGCCAGCAGCCATTACCAGGGAAGGGAGACCCAGTACTTC. Its translation is CASSHYQGRETQYF.

The chain is built from TRBV6-2 or TRBV6-3 and TRBJ1-5, with TRBD1 matching 9 bases. CDR1 and CDR2 (germline): MNHEY, SVGEGT. The CDR3 loop spans 16 amino acids. The junction had 6 bases not matched to a gene; V was cut back by 5 bases and J by 1 base. The DNA for the CDR3 is TGTGCCAGCAGTCTACGGACAGGGGAAAGCAATCAGCCCCAGCATTTT. Its translation: CASSLRTGESNQPQHF.

The V and J genes are TRBV9 and TRBJ1-1; D possibly corresponds to TRBD1 (5 bases). Per germline, CDR1 SGDLS and CDR2 YYNGEE. V lost 4 bases to trimming and J lost 3 bases, with 25 bases between them. This CDR3 contains 18 residues. In nucleotides, the CDR3 is TGTGCCAGCAGCCCCCGACAGTTAGTAGTGAGAAGGGACACTGAAGCTTTCTTT. As protein: CASSPRQLVVRRDTEAFF.

This chain's CDR3 is CASSLDHPAGGDEQFF. The CDR3 DNA is TGTGCCAGCAGCTTAGATCACCCAGCGGGAGGGGATGAGCAGTTCTTC. The gene calls are TRBV11-2 and TRBJ2-1, with 10 nucleotides matching TRBD2. Germline V lookup: CDR1 SGHAT, CDR2 FQNNGV. V shed 0 bases, J shed 8 bases, and the junction held 7 bases outside the gene matches. CDR3 size: 16 residues.

This sequence joins TRBV19 and TRBJ1-5, with a possible D match to TRBD1 (6 bases). V lost 3 bases and J 5 bases, leaving 17 bases between the germline ends. Germline values: CDR1 LNHDA, CDR2 SQIVND (reference sequence). The CDR3 has 16 amino acids. Here the CDR3 reads CASSIDMGHYYQPQHF. As DNA, the CDR3 is TGTGCCAGTAGTATCGATATGGGACATTACTATCAGCCCCAGCATTTT.

The chain has TRBV5-4 and TRBJ2-7, with a weak D call TRBD1 (5 bases). The CDR3 is made up of 13 amino acids. Germline CDR1 and CDR2: SGHNT and YYREEE (reference sequence). Deletions cut 0 bases from V and 6 bases from J, with 10 bases between. CDR3 in amino acids: CASSLDQGSEQYF. The DNA of the CDR3 is TGTGCCAGCAGCTTGGATCAGGGAAGCGAGCAGTACTTC.

The chain combines TRBV3-1 (or the pseudogene TRBV3-2) with TRBJ1-2, with TRBD1 identical over 7 bases. The ends lost 0 bases at V and 5 bases at J; junction bases unmatched: 6. The germline V gene has CDR1 LGHDT and CDR2 YNNKEL (reference sequence). The CDR3 is made up of 15 amino acids. The CDR3 sequence is CASSQDWDRDYGYTF. In DNA, the CDR3 is TGTGCCAGCAGCCAAGATTGGGACAGAGATTATGGCTACACCTTC.

The chain couples TRBV10-3 to TRBJ2-7; D not resolved. This CDR3 comprises 15 residues. Germline V gene sequence: CDR1 ENHRY, CDR2 SYGVKD. V lost 2 bases and J 2 bases, leaving 13 bases between the germline ends. The CDR3 DNA follows: TGTGCCATCAGTGAGAATACAGCCGCAACCTACGAGCAGTACTTC. It specifies CAISENTAATYEQYF.

V usage is TRBV19 and J usage is TRBJ1-6; 7 bases agree with TRBD1. Unmatched junction bases numbered 9, after V lost 7 bases and J lost 3 bases. This CDR3 is 16 amino acids long. Germline loops: CDR1 LNHDA, CDR2 SQIVND (reference sequence). Here the CDR3 DNA reads TGTGCCAGTATGTTGAACCGGGACAGCTATAATTCACCCCTCCACTTT. It translates to CASMLNRDSYNSPLHF.

The chain carries TRBV5-1 and TRBJ1-2; tentative D call: TRBD1 (5 bases). From germline, CDR1 is SGHRS and CDR2 YFSETQ. With 6 bases removed from V and 8 bases from J, the gap between germline ends came to 20 bases. The CDR3 runs 14 residues. CDR3 DNA sequence: TGCGCCAGCAATCGTGGTGGGGCAAGTAGAGGCTACACCTTC. Its translation is CASNRGGASRGYTF.

The chain uses TRBV6-2 or TRBV6-3 and TRBJ2-1; TRBD2 might be the D (5 bases). Germline-derived CDR1 and CDR2 are MNHEY and SVGEGT. Between the trimmed V and J ends, which lost 5 bases and 5 bases, there was a span of 13 bases. The CDR3 covers 14 residues. In nucleotides, the CDR3 is TGTGCCAGCAGTCCCTCGGGGTTCAACAATGAGCAGTTCTTC. Translation: CASSPSGFNNEQFF.

V and J are TRBV11-2 and TRBJ2-1; TRBD1 agrees at 9 bases. The V gene's germline CDR1 is SGHAT and CDR2 FQNNGV. The CDR3 covers 15 residues. Losses at the gene ends were 5 bases for V and 7 bases for J; bases not matched to a gene: 9. The CDR3 is CASSPLDRGDNEQFF. CDR3 bases: TGTGCCAGCAGCCCCTTGGACAGGGGTGATAATGAGCAGTTCTTC.